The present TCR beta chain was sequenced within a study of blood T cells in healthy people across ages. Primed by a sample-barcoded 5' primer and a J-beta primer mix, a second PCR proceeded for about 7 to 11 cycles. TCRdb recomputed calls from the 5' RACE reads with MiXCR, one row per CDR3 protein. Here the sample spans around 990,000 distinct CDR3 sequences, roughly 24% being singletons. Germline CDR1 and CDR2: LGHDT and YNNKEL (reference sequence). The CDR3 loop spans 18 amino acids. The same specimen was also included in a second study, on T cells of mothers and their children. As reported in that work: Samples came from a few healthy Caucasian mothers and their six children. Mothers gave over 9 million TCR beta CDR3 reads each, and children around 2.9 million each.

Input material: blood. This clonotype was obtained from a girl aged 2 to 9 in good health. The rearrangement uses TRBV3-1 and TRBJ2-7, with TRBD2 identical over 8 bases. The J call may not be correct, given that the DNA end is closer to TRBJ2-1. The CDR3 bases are TGTGCCAGCAGCCAAGAAGGGATCGGGACTAGGTCTTCCAATGAGCAGTTCTTC. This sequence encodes CASSQEGIGTRSSNEQFF.